The T cell receptor beta chain described here comes from a study of blood T cell repertoires in COVID-19. Overall study: Samples of COVID-19 (acute and convalescent) were obtained from the United States, Italy and Spain. Nucleic acid was either cDNA or gDNA, and it came from T cells, B-cell-depleted T cells, or PBMCs.

In the study's own analysis: The authors estimated nucleated cell counts from reference gene primer amplification. Libraries were prepared by immunoSEQ multiplex PCR; TCRdb keeps only in-frame clonotypes and omits some of them. For V, J and clone size, that table is used; D and trimming come from the DNA. This sample has some 100,000 clones, with roughly 76% found just once. Trimming removed 2 bases from V and 0 bases from J; junction bases left unmatched: 1. From germline, CDR1 is GTSNPN and CDR2 SVGIG (reference sequence). The CDR3 has 15 amino acids. This receptor was obtained from a human donor in a cohort sampled during active COVID-19. Sequenced input: peripheral blood. The rearrangement joins TRBV30 to TRBJ2-6; TRBD1 matches at 7 bases. CDR3 bases: TGTGCCTGGAGTAGGGGGCACTCTGGGGCCAACGTCCTGACTTTC. Translation: CAWSRGHSGANVLTF.